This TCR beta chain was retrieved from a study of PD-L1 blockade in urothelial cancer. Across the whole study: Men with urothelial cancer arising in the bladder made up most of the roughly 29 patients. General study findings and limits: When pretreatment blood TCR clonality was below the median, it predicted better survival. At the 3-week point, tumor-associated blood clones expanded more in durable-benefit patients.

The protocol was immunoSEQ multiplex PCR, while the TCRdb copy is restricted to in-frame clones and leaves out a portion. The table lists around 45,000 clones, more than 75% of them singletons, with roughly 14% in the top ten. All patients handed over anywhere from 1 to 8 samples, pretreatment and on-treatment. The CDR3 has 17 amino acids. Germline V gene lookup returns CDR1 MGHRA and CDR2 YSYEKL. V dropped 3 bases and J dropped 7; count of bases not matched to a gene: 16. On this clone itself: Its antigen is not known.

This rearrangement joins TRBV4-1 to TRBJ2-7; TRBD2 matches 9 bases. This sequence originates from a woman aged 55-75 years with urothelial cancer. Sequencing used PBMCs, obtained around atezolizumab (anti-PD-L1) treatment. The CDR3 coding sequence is TGCGCCAGCAGCCAGGTGGTGAGCGGGGGGACCGCCCGGGAGCAGTACTTC. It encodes CASSQVVSGGTAREQYF.